The 3 T cell receptor beta chains in this list originate from one sample, sequenced in a study of T cells in Graves' hyperthyroidism and ophthalmopathy. From RNA transcripts, TCR beta CDR3 regions were amplified. First-round RT-PCR with HTBI primers amplified the TCR CDR3 region. TCRdb independently ran MiXCR on the multiplex PCR reads; one entry per CDR3 protein. Here the sample spans about 400,000 distinct CDR3 sequences, roughly 14% being singletons. The sequenced sample consisted of blood. These receptors were obtained from a woman aged 18-35 years with Graves' hyperthyroidism.

The V gene is TRBV15, the J gene TRBJ2-5; D not resolved. V was shortened by 0 bases and J by 5 bases, with 7 bases between the two germline ends. The germline V gene encodes CDR1 LNHNV and CDR2 YYDKDF (reference sequence). This CDR3 spans 13 amino acids. CDR3: CATSRDGEETQYF. As DNA, the CDR3 is TGTGCCACCAGCAGAGACGGAGAGGAGACCCAGTACTTC.

This clonotype was seen many times. The V gene is TRBV20-1, the J gene TRBJ2-3; TRBD1 aligns across 7 bases. Germline assignment: CDR1 DFQATT and CDR2 SNEGSKA (reference sequence). This CDR3 has 17 amino acids. V shed 0 bases, J shed 4 bases, and the junction held 13 bases outside the gene matches. The DNA of the CDR3 is TGCAGTGCTAGAGAATCCGGCAGGGGGTTGTTCGCAGATACGCAGTATTTT. This sequence encodes CSARESGRGLFADTQYF.

This clonotype showed up many times. V usage is TRBV12-3 or TRBV12-4 and J usage is TRBJ2-5, with D possibly being TRBD2 (6 bases). V shed 8 bases and J shed 1 base, with 17 bases lying between them. This CDR3 has 15 amino acids. CDR3 amino acids: CASGPGLAPQETQYF. In DNA form, the CDR3 reads TGTGCCAGCGGCCCGGGACTCGCCCCCCAAGAGACCCAGTACTTC.